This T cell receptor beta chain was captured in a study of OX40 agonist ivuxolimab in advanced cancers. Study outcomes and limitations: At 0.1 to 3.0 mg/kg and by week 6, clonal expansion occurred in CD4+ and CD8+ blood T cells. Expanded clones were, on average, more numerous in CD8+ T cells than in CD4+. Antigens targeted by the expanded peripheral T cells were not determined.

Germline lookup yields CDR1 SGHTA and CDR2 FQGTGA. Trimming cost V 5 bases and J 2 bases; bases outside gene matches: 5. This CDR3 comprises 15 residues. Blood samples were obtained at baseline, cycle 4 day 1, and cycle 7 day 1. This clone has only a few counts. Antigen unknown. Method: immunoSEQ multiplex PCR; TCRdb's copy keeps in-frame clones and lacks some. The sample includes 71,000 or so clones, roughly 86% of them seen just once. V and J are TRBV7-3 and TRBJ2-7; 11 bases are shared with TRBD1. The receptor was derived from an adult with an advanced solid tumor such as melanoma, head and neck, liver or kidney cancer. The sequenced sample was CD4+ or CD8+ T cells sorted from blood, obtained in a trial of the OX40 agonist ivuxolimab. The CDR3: CASSASGQGAYEQYF. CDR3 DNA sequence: TGTGCCAGCAGCGCCTCGGGACAGGGGGCCTACGAGCAGTACTTC.